This T cell receptor beta chain was identified in a study of blood T cell repertoires in COVID-19. For the study at large: The origin of the acute and convalescent COVID-19 samples was the United States, Italy and Spain.

Original processing notes: Reference gene primer amplification gave nucleated cell count estimates. This table comes from immunoSEQ multiplex PCR, and its TCRdb copy is limited to in-frame clones, with some not included. From that table come the V and J calls and clone size; the DNA was used to work out D and trimming. The sample consists of under 200,000 clones, about 85% of them appearing once. V was pared by 4 bases and J by 2 bases, with 2 bases of the junction left unmatched. Germline CDR1 MGHRA, CDR2 YSYEKL. The CDR3 loop spans 14 amino acids. This TCR was sampled from a man aged 60 to 75 with active or convalescent COVID-19. V and J are TRBV4-1 and TRBJ2-7; 10 positions match TRBD1. Sequences were obtained from peripheral blood. CDR3 sequence: CASSLDRGAYEQYF. CDR3 DNA sequence: TGCGCCAGCAGCCTGGACAGGGGGGCCTACGAGCAGTACTTC.